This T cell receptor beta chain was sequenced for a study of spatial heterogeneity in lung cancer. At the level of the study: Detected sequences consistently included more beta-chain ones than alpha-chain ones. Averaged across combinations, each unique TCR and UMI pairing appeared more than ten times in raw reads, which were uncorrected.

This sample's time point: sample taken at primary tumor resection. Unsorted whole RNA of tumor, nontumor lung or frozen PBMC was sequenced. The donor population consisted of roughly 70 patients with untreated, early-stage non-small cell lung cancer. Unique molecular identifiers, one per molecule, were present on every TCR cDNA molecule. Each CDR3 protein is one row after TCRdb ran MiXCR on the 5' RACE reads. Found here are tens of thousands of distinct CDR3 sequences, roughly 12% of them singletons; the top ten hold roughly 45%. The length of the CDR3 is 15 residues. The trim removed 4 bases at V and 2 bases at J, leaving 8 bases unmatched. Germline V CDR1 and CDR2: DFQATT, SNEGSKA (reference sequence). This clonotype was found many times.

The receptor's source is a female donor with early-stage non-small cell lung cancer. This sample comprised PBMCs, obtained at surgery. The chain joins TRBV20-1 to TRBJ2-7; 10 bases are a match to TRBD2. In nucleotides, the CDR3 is TGCAGTGCTACTTATAGCGGGGGGACCCCCTACGAGCAGTACTTC. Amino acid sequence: CSATYSGGTPYEQYF.